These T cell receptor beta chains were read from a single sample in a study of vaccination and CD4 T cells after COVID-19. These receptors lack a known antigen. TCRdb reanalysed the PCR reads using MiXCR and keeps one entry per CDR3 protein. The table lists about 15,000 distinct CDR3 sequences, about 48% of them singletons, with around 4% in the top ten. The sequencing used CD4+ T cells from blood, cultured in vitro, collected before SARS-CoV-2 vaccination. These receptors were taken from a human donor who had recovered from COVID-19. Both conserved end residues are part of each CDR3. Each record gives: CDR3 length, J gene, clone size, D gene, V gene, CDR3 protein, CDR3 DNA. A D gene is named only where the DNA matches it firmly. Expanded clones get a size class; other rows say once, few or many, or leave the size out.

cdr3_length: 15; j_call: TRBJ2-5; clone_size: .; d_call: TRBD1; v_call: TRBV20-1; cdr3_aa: CSARGLTGGFGTQYF; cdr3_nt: TGCAGTGCTAGAGGACTGACAGGGGGCTTCGGGACCCAGTACTTC
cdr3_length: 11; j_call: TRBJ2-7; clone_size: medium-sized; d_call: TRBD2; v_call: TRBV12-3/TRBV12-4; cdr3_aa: CASMTGGEQYF; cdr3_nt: TGTGCCAGCATGACGGGGGGGGAGCAGTACTTC
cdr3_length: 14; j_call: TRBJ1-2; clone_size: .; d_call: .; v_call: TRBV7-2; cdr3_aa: CASSLAGERHGYTF; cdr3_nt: TGTGCCAGCAGCTTAGCCGGGGAGCGGCATGGCTACACCTTC
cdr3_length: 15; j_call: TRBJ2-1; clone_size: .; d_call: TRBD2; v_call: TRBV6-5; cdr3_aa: CASSYAGGAYNEQFF; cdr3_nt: TGTGCCAGCAGTTACGCGGGGGGCGCCTACAATGAGCAGTTCTTC
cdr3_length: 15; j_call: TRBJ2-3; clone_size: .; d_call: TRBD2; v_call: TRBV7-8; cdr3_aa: CASSLAAGAADTQYF; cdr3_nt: TGTGCCAGCAGCTTAGCGGCGGGAGCAGCAGATACGCAGTATTTT
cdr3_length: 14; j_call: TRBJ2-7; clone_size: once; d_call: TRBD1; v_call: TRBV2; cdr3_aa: CASREDRAAYEQYF; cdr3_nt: TGTGCCAGCAGGGAGGACAGGGCAGCCTACGAGCAGTACTTC
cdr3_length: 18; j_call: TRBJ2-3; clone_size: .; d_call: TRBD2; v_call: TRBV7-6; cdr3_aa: CASSRWTSGSLGSDTQYF; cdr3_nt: TGTGCCAGCAGCCGATGGACTAGCGGGAGTTTAGGCTCAGATACGCAGTATTTT
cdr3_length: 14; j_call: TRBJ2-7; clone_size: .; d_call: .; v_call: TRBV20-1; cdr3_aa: CSAREGASFDEQYF; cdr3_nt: TGCAGTGCTAGAGAGGGGGCTAGCTTCGACGAGCAGTACTTC
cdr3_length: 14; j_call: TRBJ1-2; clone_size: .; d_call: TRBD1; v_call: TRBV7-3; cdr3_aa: CASSSNAGGLGYTF; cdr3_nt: TGTGCCAGCAGCTCCAATGCAGGGGGGCTGGGCTACACCTTC
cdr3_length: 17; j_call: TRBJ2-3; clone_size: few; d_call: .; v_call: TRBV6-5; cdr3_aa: CASSYSVQGGPRDTQYF; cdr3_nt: TGTGCCAGCAGTTACTCGGTTCAAGGGGGGCCTAGGGATACGCAGTATTTT
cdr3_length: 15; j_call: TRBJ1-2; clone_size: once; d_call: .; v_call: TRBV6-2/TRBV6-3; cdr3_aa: CASSTGAYLTIGYTF; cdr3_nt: TGTGCCAGCAGTACCGGGGCCTACTTGACTATTGGCTACACCTTC
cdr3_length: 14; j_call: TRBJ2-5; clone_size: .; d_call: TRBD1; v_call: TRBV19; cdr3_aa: CASSFGTGGETQYF; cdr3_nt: TGTGCCAGTAGTTTCGGGACAGGGGGAGAGACCCAGTACTTC
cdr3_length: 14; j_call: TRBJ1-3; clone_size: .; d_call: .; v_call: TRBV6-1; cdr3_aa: CASQGRISGNTIYF; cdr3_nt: TGTGCCAGCCAAGGGCGGATATCTGGAAACACCATATATTTT
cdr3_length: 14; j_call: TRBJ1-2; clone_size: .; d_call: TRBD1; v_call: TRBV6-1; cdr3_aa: CASSPQQGSYGYTF; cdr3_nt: TGTGCCAGCAGTCCTCAACAGGGGAGCTATGGCTACACCTTC
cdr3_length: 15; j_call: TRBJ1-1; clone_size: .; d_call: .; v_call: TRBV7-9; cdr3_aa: CASSLWGPGGVEAFF; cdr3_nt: TGTGCCAGCAGCTTATGGGGACCCGGGGGAGTTGAAGCTTTCTTT
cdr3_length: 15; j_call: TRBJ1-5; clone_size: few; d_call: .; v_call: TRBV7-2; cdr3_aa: CASSLDSWRAQPQHF; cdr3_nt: TGTGCCAGCAGCTTAGACTCATGGAGGGCTCAGCCCCAGCATTTT
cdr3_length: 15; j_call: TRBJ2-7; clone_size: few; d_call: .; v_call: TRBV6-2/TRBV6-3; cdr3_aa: CASSWGDSAVGEQYF; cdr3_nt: TGTGCCAGCAGTTGGGGTGACAGTGCTGTTGGCGAGCAGTACTTC
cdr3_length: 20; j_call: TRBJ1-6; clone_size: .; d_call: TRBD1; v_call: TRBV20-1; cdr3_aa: CSAITIHRGPELPFNSPLHF; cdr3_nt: TGCAGTGCTATTACCATTCACAGGGGGCCCGAGCTCCCTTTTAATTCACCCCTCCACTTT
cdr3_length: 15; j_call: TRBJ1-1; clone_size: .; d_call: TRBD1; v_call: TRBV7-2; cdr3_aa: CASSQTAGGHTEAFF; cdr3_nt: TGCGCCAGCAGCCAAACCGCAGGGGGTCACACTGAAGCTTTCTTT
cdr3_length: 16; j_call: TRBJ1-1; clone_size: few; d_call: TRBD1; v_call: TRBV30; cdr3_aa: CAWSVGQGRRKTEAFF; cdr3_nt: TGTGCCTGGAGTGTGGGACAGGGGAGGAGGAAAACTGAAGCTTTCTTT
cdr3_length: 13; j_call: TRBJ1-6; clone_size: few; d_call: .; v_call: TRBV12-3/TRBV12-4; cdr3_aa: CASSSGINSPLHF; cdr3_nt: TGTGCCAGCAGTTCCGGGATTAATTCACCCCTCCACTTT
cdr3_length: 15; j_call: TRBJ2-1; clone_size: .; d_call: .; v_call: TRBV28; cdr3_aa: CASSLYLGTYNEQFF; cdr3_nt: TGTGCCAGCAGTTTGTACCTAGGGACCTACAATGAGCAGTTCTTC
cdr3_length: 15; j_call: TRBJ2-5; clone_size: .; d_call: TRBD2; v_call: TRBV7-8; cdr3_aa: CASSPSASGQETQYF; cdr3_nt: TGTGCCAGCAGCCCAAGCGCTAGCGGCCAAGAGACCCAGTACTTC
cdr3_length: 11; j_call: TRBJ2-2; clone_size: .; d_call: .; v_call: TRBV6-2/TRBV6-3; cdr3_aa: CASRFPGELFF; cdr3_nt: TGTGCCAGCAGGTTCCCCGGGGAGCTGTTTTTT
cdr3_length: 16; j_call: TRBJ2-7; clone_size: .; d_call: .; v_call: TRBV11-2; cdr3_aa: CASSLDRSGFGYEQYF; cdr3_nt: TGTGCCAGCAGCTTAGATCGATCGGGGTTTGGCTACGAGCAGTACTTC
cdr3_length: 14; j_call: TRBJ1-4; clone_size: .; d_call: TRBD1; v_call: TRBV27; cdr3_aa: CASRQGATNEKLFF; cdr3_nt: TGTGCCAGCAGACAGGGGGCGACTAATGAAAAACTGTTTTTT
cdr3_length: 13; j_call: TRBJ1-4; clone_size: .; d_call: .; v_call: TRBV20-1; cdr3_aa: CSARGPINEKLFF; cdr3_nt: TGCAGTGCTCGAGGCCCCATTAATGAAAAACTGTTTTTT
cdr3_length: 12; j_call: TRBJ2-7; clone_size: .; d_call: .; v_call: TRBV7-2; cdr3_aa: CASSLGGAEQYF; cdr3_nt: TGTGCCAGCAGCTTGGGGGGGGCTGAGCAGTACTTC
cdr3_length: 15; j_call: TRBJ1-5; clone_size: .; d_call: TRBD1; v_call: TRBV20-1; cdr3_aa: CSARTGGNSNQPQHF; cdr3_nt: TGCAGTGCTAGAACAGGGGGGAATAGCAATCAGCCCCAGCATTTT
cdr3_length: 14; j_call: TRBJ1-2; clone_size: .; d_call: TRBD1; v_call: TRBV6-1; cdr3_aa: CASSDREFNYGYTF; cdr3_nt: TGTGCCAGCAGCGACAGGGAGTTTAACTATGGCTACACCTTC
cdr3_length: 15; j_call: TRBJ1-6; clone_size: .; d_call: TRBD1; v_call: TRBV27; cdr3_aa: CASSYRGDNNSPLHF; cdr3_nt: TGTGCCAGCAGTTACAGGGGGGACAATAATTCACCCCTCCACTTT
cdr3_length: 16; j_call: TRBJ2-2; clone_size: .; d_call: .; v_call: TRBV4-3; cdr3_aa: CASSQEPAANTGELFF; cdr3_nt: TGCGCCAGCAGCCAAGAACCAGCGGCGAACACCGGGGAGCTGTTTTTT